The 5 T cell receptor beta chains presented below share a single source sample, sequenced in a study of PD-L1 blockade in urothelial cancer. Some clones are missing from TCRdb's copy, which holds only in-frame ones; the method was immunoSEQ multiplex PCR. Among 30,000 or so clones listed, 65% to 90% were seen once. This material consisted of PBMCs, taken around atezolizumab (anti-PD-L1) treatment. Source of these receptors: a man aged 60-69 years with urothelial cancer.

This clone was picked up a small number of times. CDR3 protein: CASTHEGTQYF. The CDR3 coding sequence is TGTGCCAGCACCCACGAGGGTACGCAGTATTTT. The chain uses TRBV6-6 and TRBJ2-3; possible D gene TRBD2, 5 bases. The CDR3 is made up of 11 amino acids. Germline lookup yields CDR1 MNHNY and CDR2 SVGAGI (reference sequence). V lost 7 bases to trimming and J lost 8 bases, with 10 bases between them.

As concerns this clone: The junction differs from germline at one of its ends, possibly a read error. The V call is TRBV7-7, the J call TRBJ2-1; TRBD1 might be the D (5 bases). The CDR3 length is 16 residues. CDR1 is SSHAT, CDR2 FNYEAQ, per germline (reference sequence). The CDR3: CASSLGQGVLRNEQFF. The CDR3 DNA sequence: TGTGCTAGCAGCTTAGGGCAAGGGGTATTGAGGAATGAGCAGTTCTTC.

This clone was seen a handful of times. DNA of the CDR3: TGTGCCAGCAGCTCTGGGGATGGCAGGGGAATCGCCTACGAGCAGTACTTC. Protein product: CASSSGDGRGIAYEQYF. V gene TRBV11-3 combines with J gene TRBJ2-7; D is possibly TRBD1 (6 bases). Looked up from germline, CDR1 is SGHNT and CDR2 is YENEEA. CDR3 length equals 17 residues. V shed 4 bases and J shed 2 bases, with 21 bases lying between them.

This clone has at least ten counts. V and J are TRBV7-9 and TRBJ1-1, with 7 nucleotides matching TRBD1. After removal of 5 bases from V and 0 bases from J, the junction contained 3 bases not matched to a gene. The CDR3 contains 14 residues. The germline CDR1 and CDR2 sequences are SEHNR and FQNEAQ (reference sequence). The CDR3, as DNA: TGTGCCAGCAGCAGGACAGGTATGAACACTGAAGCTTTCTTT. Translation gives CASSRTGMNTEAFF.

This clone was seen just once. The chain couples TRBV5-1 to TRBJ2-5, with a weak D call TRBD2 (5 bases). Per germline, CDR1 SGHRS and CDR2 YFSETQ. CDR3 length equals 15 residues. V lost 6 bases and J lost 5, with 20 bases in between. CDR3 residues: CASKRGTGDRETQYF. The CDR3 bases are TGCGCCAGCAAACGGGGTACGGGCGACCGGGAGACCCAGTACTTC.